The sequence of this T cell receptor beta chain was determined in a study of shared clonotypes between healthy human individuals. Points from the study as a whole: Represented diversity (both genetic and exposure-history) was limited by the small number of donors. Clonotypes which were not shared had lower generation probabilities than clonotypes that all four donors shared.

This clone was observed a few times. Its antigen is still unknown. V trimming: 0 bases; J trimming: 3 bases; junction bases outside the gene matches: 10. Germline CDR1 and CDR2: SGHRS and YFSETQ. CDR3 length: 17 residues. Sorted subsets were amplified in replicate PCRs using approximately 0.2 ug DNA, tens of thousands of T cell genomes. The protocol was immunoSEQ multiplex PCR, while the TCRdb copy is restricted to in-frame clones and leaves out a portion. Seen here are around 1.1 million clones, 70% to 80% observed once, and the top ten hold approximately 0.9%. The source of this sequence is a man aged 18 to 29 in good health. Some clones in this sample may be carry-over from other donors' samples. The chain links TRBV5-1 to TRBJ1-2; TRBD1 matches 8 bases. The sequenced sample was memory CD4+ T cells from PBMCs. As to subset: CD45RA-negative fraction. CDR3 region: CASSLGRGLSGHYGYTF. Written as DNA, the CDR3 is TGCGCCAGCAGCTTGGGCAGGGGGCTGTCGGGTCACTATGGCTACACCTTC. Based on the CDR3 plus reference TRBV5-1 and TRBJ1-2, the full variable domain is KAGVTQTPRYLIKTRGQQVTLSCSPISGHRSVSWYQQTPGQGLQFLFEYFSETQRNKGNFPGRFSGRQFSNSRSEMNVSTLELGDSALYLCASSLGRGLSGHYGYTFGSGTRLTVV.